This T cell receptor beta chain comes out of a study of OX40 agonist ivuxolimab in advanced cancers. Regarding the study as a whole: The 0.1-3.0 mg/kg partial responders had among the lowest clonal expansion.

This table comes from immunoSEQ multiplex PCR, and its TCRdb copy is limited to in-frame clones, with some not included. The repertoire holds 95,000 to 100,000 clones, approximately 80% seen once, with roughly 1.5% in the top ten. In regard to this clone: Antigen: not known.

V lost 0 bases and J lost 2, with 12 bases in between. Per germline, CDR1 SGHRS and CDR2 YFSETQ. The CDR3 is made up of 15 amino acids. This material consisted of CD4+ or CD8+ T cells sorted from blood, taken in a trial of the OX40 agonist ivuxolimab. The chain has TRBV5-1 and TRBJ2-7; D uncertain. The TCR originated in an adult with an advanced solid tumor such as melanoma, head and neck, liver or kidney cancer. CDR3 sequence reads: CASSLGAGPTYEQYF. In DNA, the CDR3 is TGCGCCAGCAGCTTGGGGGCTGGCCCCACCTACGAGCAGTACTTC.